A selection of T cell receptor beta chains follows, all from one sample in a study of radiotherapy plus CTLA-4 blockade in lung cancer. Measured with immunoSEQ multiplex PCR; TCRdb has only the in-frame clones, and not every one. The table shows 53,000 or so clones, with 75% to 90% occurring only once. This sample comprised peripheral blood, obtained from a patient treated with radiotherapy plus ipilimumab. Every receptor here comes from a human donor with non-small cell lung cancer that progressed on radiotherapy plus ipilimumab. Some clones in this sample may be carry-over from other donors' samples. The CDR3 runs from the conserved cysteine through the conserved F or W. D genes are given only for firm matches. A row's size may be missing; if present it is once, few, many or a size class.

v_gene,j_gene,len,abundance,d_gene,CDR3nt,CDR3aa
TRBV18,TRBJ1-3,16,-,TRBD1,TGTGCCAGCTCTGGTTTTAAGGGGGCGAGTGGAAACACCATATATTTT,CASSGFKGASGNTIYF
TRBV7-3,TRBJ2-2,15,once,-,TGTGCCAGCAGCTTAACGGCAGGGAACACCGGGGAGCTGTTTTTT,CASSLTAGNTGELFF
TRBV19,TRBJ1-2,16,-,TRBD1,TGTGCCAGCATTCCTAGACAGGGAGCTACTAACTATGGCTACACCTTC,CASIPRQGATNYGYTF
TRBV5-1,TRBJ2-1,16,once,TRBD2,TGCGCCAGCAGCTTGGGAGGGACTAGCGGGAGCTATGAGCAGTTCTTC,CASSLGGTSGSYEQFF
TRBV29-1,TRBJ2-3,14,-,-,TGCAGCGTTGGGCGGGGATTAAGCACAGATACGCAGTATTTT,CSVGRGLSTDTQYF
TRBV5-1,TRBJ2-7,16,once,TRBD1,TGCGCCAGCAGCTTGGGGGCCGGACAGGGGTCCCACGAGCAGTACTTC,CASSLGAGQGSHEQYF
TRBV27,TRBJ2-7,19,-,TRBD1,TGTGCCAGCAGTTCACTCGTATACGCGGACAGGTCGCGGGTATACGAGCAGTACTTC,CASSSLVYADRSRVYEQYF
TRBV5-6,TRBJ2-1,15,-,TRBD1,TGTGCCAGCAGGACAGGGGCCTACTCCTACAATGAGCAGTTCTTC,CASRTGAYSYNEQFF
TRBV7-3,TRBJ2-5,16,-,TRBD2,TGTGCCAGCAGCTTAGTTGCTAGCGGGGGGGCCAATACCCAGTACTTC,CASSLVASGGANTQYF
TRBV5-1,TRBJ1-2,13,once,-,TGCGCCAGCAGGTGGGACACTAACTATGGCTACACCTTC,CASRWDTNYGYTF
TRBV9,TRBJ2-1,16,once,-,TGTGCCAGCAGCCGGGGGGTGGGAGTAGGGGGCAATGAGCAGTTCTTC,CASSRGVGVGGNEQFF
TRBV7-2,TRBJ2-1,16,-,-,TGTGCCAGCAGCTTCGACTGGGCAGGGGTGGACAATGAGCAGTTCTTC,CASSFDWAGVDNEQFF
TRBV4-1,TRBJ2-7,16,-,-,TGCGCCAGCAGCCCAAAGTCGGCTCAAAGGAGCTACGAGCAGTACTTC,CASSPKSAQRSYEQYF
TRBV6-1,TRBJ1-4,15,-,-,TGTGCCAGCAGCCTAATCGCGGGCTCGAATGAAAAACTGTTTTTT,CASSLIAGSNEKLFF
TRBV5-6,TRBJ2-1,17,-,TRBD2,TGTGCCAGCAGCTTGGGGCCCAGCGGGGGGTTCTACAATGAGCAGTTCTTC,CASSLGPSGGFYNEQFF
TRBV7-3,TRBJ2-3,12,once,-,TGTGCCAGCAGCCTATGGCCGGGTACGCAGTATTTT,CASSLWPGTQYF
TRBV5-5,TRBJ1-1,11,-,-,TGTGCCAGCAGCGCCGGTGCGGGGCTCGCTTTT,CASSAGAGLAF
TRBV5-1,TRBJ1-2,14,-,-,TGCGCCAGCAGCTTGGACAGGCAATTAGGTGGCTACACCTTC,CASSLDRQLGGYTF
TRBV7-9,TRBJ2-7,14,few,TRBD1,TGTGCCAGCAGCTTAGCAGGGGGCGAAGGCGAGCAGTACTTC,CASSLAGGEGEQYF
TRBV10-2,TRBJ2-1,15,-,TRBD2,TGCGCCAGCATTTTGATTAGCGGGGGCTACAATGAGCAGTTCTTC,CASILISGGYNEQFF